Here is one T cell receptor (beta chain) with its context. The antigen it binds to is not known. No base qualities exist here, and no much larger clone lies one base off it. The sample has other DNA sequences that encode this CDR3 too. The data belong to a study of identifying expanded T cells in peripheral blood (dated by TCRdb to the late 2010s). Regarding the study in general: Separate aliquots of the same genomic DNA pool were sequenced to produce technical replicates, and four replicates were compared in pairs.

What the study reported, not specific to this receptor: The binomial model flagged approximately 1.2 differentially abundant clones between technical replicates, compared with about 16 over around 2 weeks and approximately 18 over around 4 weeks. In all healthy donors, the variance in clone template counts between samples taken around 2 weeks apart rose significantly as total template count increased. The authors expected that biological variance in healthy repertoires might rise further over much longer intervals, such as months to years. Both the number of clones called differentially abundant and the false-positive rate were significantly reduced by the beta-binomial model across all healthy-donor time intervals.

The immunoSEQ Assay, which uses bias-controlled multiplex PCR amplification of genomic DNA, was used to profile TCRbeta CDR3 regions. Per the authors' processing: To quantify the absolute abundance of each unique TCRbeta CDR3 region, the sequences were collapsed and filtered. Differential abundance was tested with a binomial (Fisher-equivalent) model and with a beta-binomial model adding time-dependent variance fitted from healthy donors. Clones with fewer than 5 combined templates were removed, and differential abundance was called for clones with a Benjamini-Hochberg FDR below 0.01. Beta-binomial variance was modeled as a function of total template count across the two samples using the form v = (b*log(k)+a)^2. In TCRdb, the immuneACCESS table is reduced to in-frame sequences with V and J assigned. These tables do not hold every clone; where another copy was compared, an unresolved V gene accounts for under half, and the others remain unexplained. D and trimming were read from the DNA, whereas the V and J calls and clone size are those reported in that table. For this sample the table gives over 85,000 clones, of which around 89% were detected only once. Jointly, the top ten make up 11% to 15% of the sample.

No immune events such as infections were documented for the healthy donors during the collection period. Blood repertoires from healthy donors were used as a training cohort for calibrating time-dependent variance in a beta-binomial model of differential abundance of T-cell clones. The training cohort comprised 10 healthy donors, 3 female and 7 male. An age range of about 25 to 64 years, with an average of 43 years, was recorded for the donors. Whole blood was collected from each healthy donor at three time points spaced two weeks apart and obtained from a commercial supplier. Genomic DNA was extracted from unsorted whole blood for immunosequencing. The CDR3 has 13 amino acids, counting the end cysteine and phenylalanine. The entry retains the CDR3 DNA only, 39 bases that are in frame from base 1. At the junction V is shortened by 2 bases and J by 4 bases; bases outside the gene matches: 2. CDR1 MDHEN and CDR2 SYDVKM were looked up in the germline V gene.

The sequenced sample consisted of blood. In this chain, TRBV28 is recombined with TRBJ2-7, with 7 bases aligning to TRBD2. This sequence was found in a person aged 18 to 75 in good health. In nucleotide form, the sequence is TGTGCCAGCAGTTTAAGCGGGGATTACGAGCAGTACTTC. It translates to CASSLSGDYEQYF.